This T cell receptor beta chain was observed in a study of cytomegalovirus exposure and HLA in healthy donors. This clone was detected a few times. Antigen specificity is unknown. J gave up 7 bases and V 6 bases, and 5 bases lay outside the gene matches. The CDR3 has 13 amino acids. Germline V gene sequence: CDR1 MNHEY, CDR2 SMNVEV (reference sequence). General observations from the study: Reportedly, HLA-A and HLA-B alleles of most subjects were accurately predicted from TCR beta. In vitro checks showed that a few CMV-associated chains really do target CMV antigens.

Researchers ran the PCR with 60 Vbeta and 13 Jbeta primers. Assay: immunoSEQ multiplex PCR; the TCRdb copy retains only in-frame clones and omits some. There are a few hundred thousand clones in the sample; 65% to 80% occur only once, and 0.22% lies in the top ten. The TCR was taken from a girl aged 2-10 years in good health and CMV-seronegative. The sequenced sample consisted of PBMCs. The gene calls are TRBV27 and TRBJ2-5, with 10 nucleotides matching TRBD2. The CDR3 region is CASRAGGTATQYF. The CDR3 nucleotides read TGTGCCAGCAGAGCGGGAGGGACGGCGACCCAGTACTTC.